This T cell receptor (beta chain) was identified in a study of T cells in Graves' hyperthyroidism and ophthalmopathy. This clonotype has just one count. With V trimmed by 6 bases and J by 4 bases, 11 bases remained unmatched. The germline V gene encodes CDR1 MDHEN and CDR2 SYDVKM. CDR3 size: 15 residues. Amplification yielded TCR beta CDR3 regions, with RNA transcripts as the source. TCR CDR3 regions were first amplified by RT-PCR with HTBI primers. TCRdb re-called the multiplex PCR reads through MiXCR, storing one row per CDR3 protein. The sample carries under 350,000 distinct CDR3 sequences, roughly 23% recorded once.

The chain joins TRBV28 to TRBJ1-2, with TRBD1 matching over 7 bases. The sequence was obtained from a woman aged 45-59 years with Graves' hyperthyroidism. Sequenced material: blood. CDR3 sequence: CASSPSGGEFYGYTF. As DNA, the CDR3 is TGTGCCAGCAGCCCGTCAGGGGGGGAGTTCTATGGCTACACCTTC.